These T cell receptor beta chains were read from a single sample in a study of CD8 T cells in ankylosing spondylitis. TCRdb reprocessed the 5' RACE reads via MiXCR and lists one record per CDR3 protein. The sample holds approximately 350,000 distinct CDR3 sequences, about 20% seen once. The sequencing input was blood, either unsorted or a sorted T cell fraction (not recorded which). The source of these receptors is a male donor with ankylosing spondylitis or in good health (not recorded which). The CDR3 runs from the conserved cysteine through the conserved F or W. The order of the fields is D gene, CDR3 length, clone size, J gene, V gene, CDR3 protein, CDR3 DNA. A D gene is named only where the DNA matches it firmly. Not all rows give a size; the values are once, few, many and, for expanded clones, a class.

. | 13 | few | TRBJ2-7 | TRBV4-1 | CASSFTQGTEQYF | TGCGCCAGCAGCTTTACCCAGGGCACCGAGCAGTACTTC
. | 16 | few | TRBJ2-4 | TRBV10-3 | CAIKGDRNASKNIQYF | TGTGCCATCAAGGGCGACAGGAATGCATCCAAAAACATTCAGTACTTC
. | 14 | few | TRBJ2-1 | TRBV5-1 | CASSLMGDYNEQFF | TGCGCCAGCAGCTTGATGGGGGACTACAATGAGCAGTTCTTC
TRBD1 | 16 | . | TRBJ2-5 | TRBV7-9 | CASSLVTTGLQETQYF | TGTGCCAGCAGCTTAGTTACGACAGGGCTCCAAGAGACCCAGTACTTC
. | 14 | . | TRBJ1-1 | TRBV12-3/TRBV12-4 | CASQSTDLNTEAFF | TGTGCCAGCCAAAGTACAGATTTGAACACTGAAGCTTTCTTT
. | 13 | few | TRBJ1-5 | TRBV4-1 | CASSPGWDQPQHF | TGCGCCAGCAGCCCCGGTTGGGATCAGCCCCAGCATTTT
. | 14 | . | TRBJ2-7 | TRBV19 | CASSMQFESYEQYF | TGTGCCAGTAGTATGCAGTTTGAATCCTACGAGCAGTACTTC
. | 15 | . | TRBJ2-7 | TRBV28 | CASSLPPGFSYEQYF | TGTGCCAGCAGTTTACCCCCGGGGTTCTCCTACGAGCAGTACTTC
. | 15 | . | TRBJ2-1 | TRBV28 | CASSRTPGSYNEQFF | TGTGCCAGCAGTAGAACCCCTGGCTCCTACAATGAGCAGTTCTTC
. | 15 | few | TRBJ2-2 | TRBV12-3/TRBV12-4 | CASSLARSSTGELFF | TGTGCCAGCAGTTTAGCGCGAAGCTCCACCGGGGAGCTGTTTTTT
. | 14 | . | TRBJ2-1 | TRBV6-2/TRBV6-3 | CASSSQPGYNEQFF | TGTGCCAGCAGTTCCCAACCAGGATACAATGAGCAGTTCTTC
. | 12 | few | TRBJ1-1 | TRBV29-1 | CSVGGSPTEAFF | TGCAGCGTTGGTGGCAGCCCCACTGAAGCTTTCTTT
. | 15 | . | TRBJ2-7 | TRBV7-2 | CASSLTGVGSYEQYF | TGTGCCAGCAGCTTAACGGGCGTGGGCTCCTACGAGCAGTACTTC
. | 16 | . | TRBJ2-1 | TRBV7-9 | CASSWAEWGSNNEQFF | TGTGCCAGCAGTTGGGCTGAGTGGGGGAGTAACAATGAGCAGTTCTTC
. | 15 | few | TRBJ2-3 | TRBV12-3/TRBV12-4 | CASSSDHASTDTQYF | TGTGCCAGCAGTTCCGACCATGCTAGCACAGATACGCAGTATTTT
TRBD1 | 13 | . | TRBJ1-4 | TRBV29-1 | CSGGTGMGEKLFF | TGCAGCGGGGGGACAGGGATGGGTGAAAAACTGTTTTTT
. | 12 | few | TRBJ2-7 | TRBV4-2 | CASSQPPYEQYF | TGTGCCAGCAGCCAGCCCCCCTACGAGCAGTACTTC
. | 14 | . | TRBJ2-1 | TRBV2 | CASTPGSSYNEQFF | TGTGCCAGCACCCCGGGATCCTCCTACAATGAGCAGTTCTTC
. | 15 | few | TRBJ2-1 | TRBV7-9 | CASSLPEDGYNEQFF | TGTGCCAGCAGCTTACCCGAGGACGGCTACAATGAGCAGTTCTTC
. | 15 | . | TRBJ2-2 | TRBV29-1 | CSVENPLTNTGELFF | TGCAGCGTTGAAAACCCCTTAACGAACACCGGGGAGCTGTTTTTT
. | 13 | few | TRBJ1-5 | TRBV10-2 | CASRDTSNQPQHF | TGCGCCAGCAGGGACACTAGCAATCAGCCCCAGCATTTT
. | 13 | . | TRBJ2-7 | TRBV20-1 | CSAIAGVAHEQYF | TGCAGTGCTATCGCCGGGGTAGCCCACGAGCAGTACTTC
TRBD2 | 13 | few | TRBJ2-7 | TRBV27 | CASSLWGAGEQYF | TGTGCCAGCAGTTTATGGGGAGCGGGAGAGCAGTACTTC
. | 16 | . | TRBJ2-7 | TRBV12-3/TRBV12-4 | CASSKGGVQGSYEQYF | TGTGCCAGCAGTAAGGGTGGGGTGCAGGGCTCCTACGAGCAGTACTTC
. | 13 | few | TRBJ1-6 | TRBV28 | CASEAIYNSPLHF | TGTGCCAGCGAAGCCATCTATAATTCACCCCTCCACTTT
. | 17 | few | TRBJ2-3 | TRBV7-2 | CASSYPIHRLKEDTQYF | TGTGCCAGCAGCTATCCCATCCACAGGCTCAAGGAAGATACGCAGTATTTT
. | 16 | few | TRBJ2-1 | TRBV29-1 | CSVEDLSGRYYNEQFF | TGCAGCGTTGAAGATCTTTCAGGGCGGTACTACAATGAGCAGTTCTTC
. | 12 | . | TRBJ2-1 | TRBV4-1 | CASSQVGQEQFF | TGCGCCAGCAGCCAAGTAGGACAGGAGCAGTTCTTC
TRBD2 | 15 | . | TRBJ2-7 | TRBV27 | CASGWRAGGSYEQYF | TGTGCCAGCGGATGGAGAGCGGGGGGATCCTACGAGCAGTACTTC
TRBD1 | 16 | few | TRBJ1-4 | TRBV3-1 | CASSPRFDRANEKLFF | TGTGCCAGCAGCCCCCGATTCGACAGGGCGAATGAAAAACTGTTTTTT
. | 14 | . | TRBJ2-6 | TRBV7-9 | CASSGHWGANVLTF | TGTGCCAGCAGCGGACACTGGGGGGCCAACGTCCTGACTTTC
. | 15 | . | TRBJ1-1 | TRBV9 | CASSVGPGEGTEAFF | TGTGCCAGCAGCGTAGGACCAGGGGAGGGGACTGAAGCTTTCTTT
. | 14 | few | TRBJ2-5 | TRBV5-5 | CASSFRDSTRTQYF | TGTGCCAGCAGCTTTAGGGACTCGACGAGGACCCAGTACTTC
. | 12 | few | TRBJ2-7 | TRBV13 | CASSYRGAEQYF | TGTGCCAGCAGCTACCGGGGGGCCGAGCAGTACTTC